This is a list of T cell receptor beta chains from one sample in a study of blood T cell repertoires in COVID-19. Here immunoSEQ multiplex PCR was the method, and the copy in TCRdb shows in-frame clones only, minus some. The sample has about 78,000 clones, 90% seen once. Sequenced input: peripheral blood. These receptor sequences come from a woman aged 80 or over with acute or convalescent COVID-19. The CDR3 runs from the conserved cysteine through the conserved F or W. D genes are given only for firm matches. Expanded clones are given a class, and other clones once, few, many or no size at all.

v_gene	j_gene	abundance	d_gene	CDR3nt	CDR3aa
TRBV15	TRBJ2-7	-	-	TGTGCCACCTCCACATCCATTTACGAGCAGTACTTC	CATSTSIYEQYF
TRBV5-1	TRBJ1-6	-	TRBD1	TGCGCCAGCAGCTCGGGGACAGGGAACTCACCCCTCCACTTT	CASSSGTGNSPLHF
TRBV29-1	TRBJ1-2	once	TRBD1	TGCAGCGTTGAACAGGGGGCGTACGGCTATGGCTACACCTTC	CSVEQGAYGYGYTF
TRBV6-5	TRBJ2-7	-	TRBD1	TGTGCCAGCAGCGATTTCGGGACAGGGTCCTACGAGCAGTACTTC	CASSDFGTGSYEQYF
TRBV9	TRBJ1-2	-	-	TGTGCCAGCACCGGGAAGGTTAGTAGCTATGGCTACACCTTC	CASTGKVSSYGYTF
TRBV6-6	TRBJ1-5	-	-	TGTGCCAGCAGTTTAAGAGATCAGCCCCAGCATTTT	CASSLRDQPQHF
TRBV9	TRBJ2-1	-	TRBD2	TGTGCCAGCAGCGTAGCCTCATATACCCGGACTAGCGGGGGGGCCCACAATGAGCAGTTCTTC	CASSVASYTRTSGGAHNEQFF
TRBV29-1	TRBJ2-1	-	TRBD1	TGCAGCGTTGTCCGGGGGACAGGGGGCTTCAATGAGCAGTTCTTC	CSVVRGTGGFNEQFF
TRBV10-3	TRBJ2-3	-	TRBD2	TGTGCCATCAGTGGGTTGACTAGCGGAAGCACAGATACGCAGTATTTT	CAISGLTSGSTDTQYF
TRBV11-3	TRBJ1-1	-	-	TGTGCCAGCAGCTATCGGGGGAACACTGAAGCTTTCTTT	CASSYRGNTEAFF
TRBV10-3	TRBJ1-5	-	TRBD1	TGTGCCATCAGTAACTCCTACGGACAGGGACAGCCCCAGCATTTT	CAISNSYGQGQPQHF
TRBV7-2	TRBJ1-3	-	-	TGTGCCAGCAGCTTCAAGGGGAACACCATATATTTT	CASSFKGNTIYF
TRBV2	TRBJ1-2	-	-	TGTGCCAGCAGTGAGGGGGCACGTAACTATGGCTACACCTTC	CASSEGARNYGYTF
TRBV18	TRBJ1-2	-	TRBD1	TGTGCCAGCTCACCGAGGGGACAGGGGGCCTATGGCTACACCTTC	CASSPRGQGAYGYTF
TRBV5-4	TRBJ2-1	-	-	TGTGCCAGCAGCTTGACAATCCAGGGAATGCAGTTCTTC	CASSLTIQGMQFF
TRBV14	TRBJ2-3	-	TRBD2	TGTGCCAGCAGCACCTGGGACTACGGAACAGATACGCAGTATTTT	CASSTWDYGTDTQYF
TRBV5-6	TRBJ2-1	-	TRBD1	TGTGCCAGCAGCCTCTGGACAGGGGTCACCTACAATGAGCAGTTCTTC	CASSLWTGVTYNEQFF
TRBV7-2	TRBJ1-1	-	TRBD1	TGTGCCAGCAGTGCGGGACAGGGGCTCTCGGCTTTCTTT	CASSAGQGLSAFF
TRBV9	TRBJ2-1	-	-	TGTGCCAGCAGCGTAGAGGCAGGGGCAGGTGAGCAGTTCTTC	CASSVEAGAGEQFF
TRBV5-1	TRBJ1-5	-	-	TGCGCCAGCAGCTTGGAGTCAGGGATCGGCAATCAGCCCCAGCATTTT	CASSLESGIGNQPQHF
TRBV6-5	TRBJ1-5	few	TRBD1	TGTGCCACAACCCGCGACAGGGGGCGTACTCAGCCCCAGCATTTT	CATTRDRGRTQPQHF
TRBV7-9	TRBJ2-1	-	TRBD2	TGTGCCAGCAGCTCTCGCGGGAGTGGACCGTCGGGTGAGCAGTTCTTC	CASSSRGSGPSGEQFF
TRBV10-3	TRBJ1-5	-	-	TGTGCCACACGCGGGGGGGCTGGTCAGCCCCAGCATTTT	CATRGGAGQPQHF
TRBV10-3	TRBJ1-3	-	-	TGTGCCATCAGTGAGTCGAATCTTCAGGGCCGAGAGTACACCATATATTTT	CAISESNLQGREYTIYF
TRBV27	TRBJ1-1	-	-	TGTGCCAGCAGCCCGACTGAGCCCTTGAACACTGAAGCTTTCTTT	CASSPTEPLNTEAFF
TRBV4-1	TRBJ1-2	-	-	TGCGCCAGCAGCCAAGATACCAGGGCAAACTATGGCTACACCTTC	CASSQDTRANYGYTF
TRBV4-2	TRBJ2-2	-	TRBD1	TGTGCCAGCAGCTACCCCCCGGACAGGGGGGCTGGGACCGGGGAGCTGTTTTTT	CASSYPPDRGAGTGELFF
TRBV3-1/TRBV3-2	TRBJ1-1	-	-	TGTGCCAGCAGCCAAGGGGTGCGGGTTCGGGACACTGAAGCTTTCTTT	CASSQGVRVRDTEAFF
TRBV4-3	TRBJ1-2	-	TRBD1	TGCGCCAGCAGCCGACAACAGTCCAGGGGGAACTACTATGGCTACACCTTC	CASSRQQSRGNYYGYTF
TRBV10-1	TRBJ2-1	-	TRBD2	TGCGCCAGCAGTAGGGACCCCGGACTAGCGGAGCAGTTCTTC	CASSRDPGLAEQFF
TRBV6-5	TRBJ1-5	-	-	TGTGCCAGCAGTTACTGGGCCCCGGCGTCCGATCAGCCCCAGCATTTT	CASSYWAPASDQPQHF
TRBV6-6	TRBJ2-2	-	TRBD2	TGTGCCAGCAATGGGGGAGGGTCCGGGGAGCTGTTTTTT	CASNGGGSGELFF
TRBV25-1	TRBJ2-7	-	TRBD2	TGTGCCAGCAGTAGGCTAGCGGGAGGGTACGAGCAGTACTTC	CASSRLAGGYEQYF
TRBV23-1	TRBJ1-2	-	-	TGCGCCAGCAGTCAATCAGTGGGGGAGGTGGACTATGGCTACACCTTC	CASSQSVGEVDYGYTF
TRBV7-2	TRBJ2-2	few	TRBD2	TGTGCCAGCAGCTTAGGGACCCTAGCGGGGAACACCGGGGAGCTGTTTTTT	CASSLGTLAGNTGELFF
TRBV11-2	TRBJ2-5	-	-	TGTGCCAGCAGTAGACACATACAAGAGACCCAGTACTTC	CASSRHIQETQYF